This T cell receptor beta chain is from a study of cytomegalovirus exposure and HLA in healthy donors. Study details: The 100 million to 120 million unique TCR beta sequences, from about 170 million T cells, were found by an earlier analysis. Findings and limits, study-wide: Within a later analysis, the majority of CMV-associated TCR beta chains appeared HLA-restricted. Segments of the TCR beta V type were, in most cases, productive about 87% or about 30% of the time in an earlier analysis.

With respect to this clone: Its matching antigen is unknown.

CDR1 and CDR2 from the germline V gene are SGHRS and YFSETQ. This CDR3 contains 14 residues. Unmatched junction bases numbered 5, after V lost 4 bases and J lost 2 bases. The PCR used 60 Vbeta and 13 Jbeta primers. Clones were sequenced by immunoSEQ multiplex PCR, and TCRdb holds only the in-frame ones, with some missing. The sample has over 100,000 clones; around 61% are singletons. This chain joins TRBV5-1 and TRBJ2-5, with TRBD1 identical over 7 bases. The source material was PBMCs. This sequence was found in a woman in her 30s in good health and CMV-seronegative. The CDR3 bases are TGCGCCAGCAGCACGGGACAGCAGCAAGAGACCCAGTACTTC. As protein: CASSTGQQQETQYF.